Described below is a single T cell receptor (beta chain) sequence and its context. The target antigen is unknown. The data belong to a study of T cell responses to AZD1222 COVID-19 vaccine. Points from the study as a whole: Reports indicate that nearly half of spike-specific TCRs are directed at unmutated variant regions.

Some clones are missing from TCRdb's copy, which holds only in-frame ones; the method was immunoSEQ multiplex PCR. The sample shows 150,000 to 200,000 clones, around 94% of them seen only once. The CDR3 is made up of 16 amino acids. Trimming removed 5 bases from V and 4 bases from J; junction bases left unmatched: 10. Germline CDR1 and CDR2: SGHVS and FNYEAQ. Sequences were derived from peripheral blood, sampled on day 0 of AZD1222 vaccination. V is TRBV7-6 and J is TRBJ1-3, with 8 bases matching TRBD1. The source of this sequence is an adult in good health. The CDR3 region has the DNA TGTGCCAGCAGCAACCTCGGACAGGGAAAGGGAAACACCATATATTTT. Translated: CASSNLGQGKGNTIYF. The whole variable domain, remainder taken from reference TRBV7-6 and TRBJ1-3, is GAGVSQSPRYKVTKRGQDVALRCDPISGHVSLYWYRQALGQGPEFLTYFNYEAQQDKSGLPNDRFSAERPEGSISTLTIQRTEQRDSAMYRCASSNLGQGKGNTIYFGEGSWLTVV.